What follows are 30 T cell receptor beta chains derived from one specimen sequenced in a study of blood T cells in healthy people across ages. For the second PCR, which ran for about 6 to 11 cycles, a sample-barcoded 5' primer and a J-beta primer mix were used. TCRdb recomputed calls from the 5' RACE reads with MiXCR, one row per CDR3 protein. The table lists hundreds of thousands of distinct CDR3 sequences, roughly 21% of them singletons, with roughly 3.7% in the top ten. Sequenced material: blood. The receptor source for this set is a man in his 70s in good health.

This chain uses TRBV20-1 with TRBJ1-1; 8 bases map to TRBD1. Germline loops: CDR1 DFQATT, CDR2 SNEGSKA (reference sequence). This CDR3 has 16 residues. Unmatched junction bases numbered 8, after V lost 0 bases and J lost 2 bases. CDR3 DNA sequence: TGCAGTGCTAGAGATAGGGCCAGGGGGCGAAACACTGAAGCTTTCTTT. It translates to CSARDRARGRNTEAFF.

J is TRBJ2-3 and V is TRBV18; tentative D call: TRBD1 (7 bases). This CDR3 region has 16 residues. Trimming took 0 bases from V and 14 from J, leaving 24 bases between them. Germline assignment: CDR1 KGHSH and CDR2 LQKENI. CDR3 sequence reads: CASSPPRVSWGDSLYF. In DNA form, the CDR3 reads TGTGCCAGCTCACCACCGCGAGTTTCTTGGGGGGACAGTTTGTATTTT.

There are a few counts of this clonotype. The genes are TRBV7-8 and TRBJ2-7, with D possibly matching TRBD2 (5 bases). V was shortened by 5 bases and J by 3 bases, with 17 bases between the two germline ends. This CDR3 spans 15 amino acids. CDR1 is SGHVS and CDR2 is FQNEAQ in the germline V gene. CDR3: CASSKAGEYGYEQYF. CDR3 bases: TGTGCCAGCAGCAAGGCTGGGGAGTATGGCTACGAGCAGTACTTC.

CDR3 sequence reads: CASSLDSVGRASSYEQYF. The CDR3 DNA sequence: TGTGCCAGCAGCTTAGATTCTGTCGGGAGGGCCTCAAGCTACGAGCAGTACTTC. This rearrangement joins TRBV7-8 to TRBJ2-7; 8 bases fit TRBD2. With V trimmed by 1 base and J by 3 bases, 14 bases remained unmatched. CDR1 is SGHVS, CDR2 FQNEAQ, per germline. This CDR3 region has 18 residues.

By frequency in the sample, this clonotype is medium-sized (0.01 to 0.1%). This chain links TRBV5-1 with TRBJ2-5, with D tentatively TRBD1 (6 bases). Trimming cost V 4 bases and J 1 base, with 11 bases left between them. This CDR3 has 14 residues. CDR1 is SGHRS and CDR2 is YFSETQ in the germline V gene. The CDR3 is CASSQWTVQETQYF. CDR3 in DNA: TGCGCCAGCAGCCAATGGACAGTCCAAGAGACCCAGTACTTC. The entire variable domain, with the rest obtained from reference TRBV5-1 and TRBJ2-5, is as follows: KAGVTQTPRYLIKTRGQQVTLSCSPISGHRSVSWYQQTPGQGLQFLFEYFSETQRNKGNFPGRFSGRQFSNSRSEMNVSTLELGDSALYLCASSQWTVQETQYFGPGTRLLVL.

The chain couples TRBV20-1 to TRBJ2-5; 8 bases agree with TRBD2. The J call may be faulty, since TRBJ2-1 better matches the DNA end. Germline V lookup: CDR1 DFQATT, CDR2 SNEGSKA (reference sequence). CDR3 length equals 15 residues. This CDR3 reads CSARDPLLADNEQFF. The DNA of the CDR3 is TGCAGTGCTAGAGATCCCCTACTAGCGGACAATGAGCAGTTCTTC.

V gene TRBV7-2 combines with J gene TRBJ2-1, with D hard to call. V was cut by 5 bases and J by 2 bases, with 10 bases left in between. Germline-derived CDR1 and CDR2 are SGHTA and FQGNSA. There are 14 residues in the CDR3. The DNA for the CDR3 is TGTGCCAGCAGCGCGTATAACGCCTACAATGAGCAGTTCTTC. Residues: CASSAYNAYNEQFF. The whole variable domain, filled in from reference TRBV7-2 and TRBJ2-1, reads GAGVSQSPSNKVTEKGKDVELRCDPISGHTALYWYRQSLGQGLEFLIYFQGNSAPDKSGLPSDRFSAERTGGSVSTLTIQRTQQEDSAVYLCASSAYNAYNEQFFGPGTRLTVL.

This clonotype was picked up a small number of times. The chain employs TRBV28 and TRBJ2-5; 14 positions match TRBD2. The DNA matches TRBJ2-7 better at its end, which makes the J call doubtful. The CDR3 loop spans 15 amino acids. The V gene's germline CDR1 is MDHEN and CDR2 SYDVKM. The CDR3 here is CASSSGLAGADEQYF. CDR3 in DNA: TGTGCCAGCAGTTCGGGACTAGCGGGAGCTGACGAGCAGTACTTC.

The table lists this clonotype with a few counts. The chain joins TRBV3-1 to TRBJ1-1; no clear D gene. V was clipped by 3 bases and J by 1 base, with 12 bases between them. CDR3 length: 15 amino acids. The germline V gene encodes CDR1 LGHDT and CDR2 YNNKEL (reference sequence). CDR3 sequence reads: CASSQGGGSNTEAFF. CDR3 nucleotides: TGTGCCAGCAGCCAGGGTGGAGGTTCGAACACTGAAGCTTTCTTT.

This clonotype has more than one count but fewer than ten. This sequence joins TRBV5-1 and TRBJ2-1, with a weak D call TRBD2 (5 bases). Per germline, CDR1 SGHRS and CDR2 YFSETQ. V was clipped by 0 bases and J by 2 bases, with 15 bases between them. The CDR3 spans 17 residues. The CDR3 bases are TGCGCCAGCAGCTTGGGAGCGGAACTTAACACCTACAATGAGCAGTTCTTC. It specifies CASSLGAELNTYNEQFF.

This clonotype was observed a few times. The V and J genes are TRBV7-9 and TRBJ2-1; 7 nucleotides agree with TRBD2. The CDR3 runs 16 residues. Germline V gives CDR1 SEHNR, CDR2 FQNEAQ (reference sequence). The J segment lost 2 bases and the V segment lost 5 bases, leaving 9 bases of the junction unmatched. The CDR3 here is CASSTLVTSAYNEQFF. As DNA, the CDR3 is TGTGCCAGCAGCACCCTGGTTACTAGCGCCTACAATGAGCAGTTCTTC.

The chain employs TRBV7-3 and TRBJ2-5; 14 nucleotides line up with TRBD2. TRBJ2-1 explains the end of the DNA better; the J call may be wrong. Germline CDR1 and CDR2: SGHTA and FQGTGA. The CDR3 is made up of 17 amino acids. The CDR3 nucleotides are TGTGCCAGCAGCTTAACTCAACCGGGACTAGCGGGAGCCTGGCAGTTCTTC. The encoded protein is CASSLTQPGLAGAWQFF.

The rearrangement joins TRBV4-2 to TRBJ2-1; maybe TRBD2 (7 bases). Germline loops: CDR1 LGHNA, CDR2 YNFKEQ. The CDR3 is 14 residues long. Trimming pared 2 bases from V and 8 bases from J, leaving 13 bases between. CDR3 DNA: TGTGCCAGCAGCCAAACGAGAGGGGGGGATGAGCAGTTCTTC. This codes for CASSQTRGGDEQFF.

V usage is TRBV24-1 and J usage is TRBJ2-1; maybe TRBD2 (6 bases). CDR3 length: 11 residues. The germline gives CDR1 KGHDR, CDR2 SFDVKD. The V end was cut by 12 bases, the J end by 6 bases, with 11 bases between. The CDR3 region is CARLGGNEQFF. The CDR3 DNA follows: TGTGCCCGCTTGGGGGGCAATGAGCAGTTCTTC.

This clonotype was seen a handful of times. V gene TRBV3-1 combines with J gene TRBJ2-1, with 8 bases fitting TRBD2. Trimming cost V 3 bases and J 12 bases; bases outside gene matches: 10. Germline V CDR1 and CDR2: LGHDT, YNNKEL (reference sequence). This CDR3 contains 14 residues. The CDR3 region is CASSQSGSRGGQFF. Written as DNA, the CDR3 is TGTGCCAGCAGCCAGAGCGGGAGTCGCGGAGGGCAGTTCTTC.

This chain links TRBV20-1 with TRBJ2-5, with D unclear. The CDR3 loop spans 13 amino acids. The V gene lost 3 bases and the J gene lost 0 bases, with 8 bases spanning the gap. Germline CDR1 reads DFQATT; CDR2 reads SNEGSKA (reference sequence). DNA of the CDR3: TGCAGTGCTAGTAGAGCTAACCAAGAGACCCAGTACTTC. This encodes CSASRANQETQYF.

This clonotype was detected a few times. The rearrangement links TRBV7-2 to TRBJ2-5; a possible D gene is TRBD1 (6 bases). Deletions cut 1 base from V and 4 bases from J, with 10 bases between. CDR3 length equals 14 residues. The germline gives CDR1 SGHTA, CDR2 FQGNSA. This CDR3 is CASSLDQGLETQYF. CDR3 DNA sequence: TGTGCCAGCAGCTTAGATCAGGGGCTAGAGACCCAGTACTTC. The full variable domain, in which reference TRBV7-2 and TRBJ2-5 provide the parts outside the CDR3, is GAGVSQSPSNKVTEKGKDVELRCDPISGHTALYWYRQSLGQGLEFLIYFQGNSAPDKSGLPSDRFSAERTGGSVSTLTIQRTQQEDSAVYLCASSLDQGLETQYFGPGTRLLVL.

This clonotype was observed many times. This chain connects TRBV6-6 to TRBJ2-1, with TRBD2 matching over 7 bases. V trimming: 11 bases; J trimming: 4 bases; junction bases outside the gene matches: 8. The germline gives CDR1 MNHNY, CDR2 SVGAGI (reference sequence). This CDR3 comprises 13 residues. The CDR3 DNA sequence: TGTGCCTTTGGGGAGGGAATTTACAATGAGCAGTTCTTC. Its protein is CAFGEGIYNEQFF.

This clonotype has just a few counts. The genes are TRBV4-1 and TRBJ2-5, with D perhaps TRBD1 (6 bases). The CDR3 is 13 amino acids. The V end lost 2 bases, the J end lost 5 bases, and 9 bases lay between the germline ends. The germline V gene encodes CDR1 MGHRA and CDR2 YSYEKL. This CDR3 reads CASSQTGFETQYF. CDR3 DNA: TGCGCCAGCAGCCAAACAGGGTTCGAGACCCAGTACTTC.

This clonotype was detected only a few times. This CDR3 reads CASSLLGAGANVLTF. CDR3 in DNA: TGTGCCAGCAGTTTACTTGGAGCGGGGGCCAACGTCCTGACTTTC. This chain joins TRBV27 and TRBJ2-6; D call uncertain. This CDR3 has 15 residues. Per the germline V gene, CDR1 is MNHEY and CDR2 is SMNVEV (reference sequence). V was trimmed by 2 bases and J by 4 bases, leaving 9 bases between them.

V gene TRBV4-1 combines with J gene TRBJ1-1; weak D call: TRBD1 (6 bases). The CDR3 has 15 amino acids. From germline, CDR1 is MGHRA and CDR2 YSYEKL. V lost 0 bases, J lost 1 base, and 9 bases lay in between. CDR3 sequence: CASSQDRGANTEAFF. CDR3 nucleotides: TGCGCCAGCAGCCAAGATAGGGGGGCGAACACTGAAGCTTTCTTT.

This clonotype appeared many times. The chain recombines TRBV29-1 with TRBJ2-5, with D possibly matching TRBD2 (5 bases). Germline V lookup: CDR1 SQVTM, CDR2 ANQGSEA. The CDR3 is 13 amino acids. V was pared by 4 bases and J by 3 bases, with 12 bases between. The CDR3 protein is CSVGGGRKETQYF. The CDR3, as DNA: TGCAGCGTTGGTGGAGGACGAAAAGAGACCCAGTACTTC.

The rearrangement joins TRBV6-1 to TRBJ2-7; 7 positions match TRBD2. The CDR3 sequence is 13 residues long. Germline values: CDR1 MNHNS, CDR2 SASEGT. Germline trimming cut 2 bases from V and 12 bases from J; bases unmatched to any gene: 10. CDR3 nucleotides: TGTGCCAGCAGTGAACGCCCACGGCTAGCGGTGTACTTC. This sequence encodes CASSERPRLAVYF.

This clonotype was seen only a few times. CDR3 amino acids: CASSHPGTGNSYGYTF. CDR3 DNA sequence: TGTGCCAGCAGCCATCCCGGGACAGGAAACTCCTATGGCTACACCTTC. The chain employs TRBV3-1 and TRBJ1-2, with 8 bases that match TRBD1. With 3 bases clipped from V and 4 bases from J, the junction kept 10 bases outside the gene matches. Germline CDR1 and CDR2: LGHDT and YNNKEL (reference sequence). The CDR3 totals 16 residues.

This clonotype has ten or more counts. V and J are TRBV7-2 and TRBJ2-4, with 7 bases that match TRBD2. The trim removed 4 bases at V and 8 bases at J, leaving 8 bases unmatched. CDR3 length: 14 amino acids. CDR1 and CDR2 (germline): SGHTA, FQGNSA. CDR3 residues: CASSSRRGSDIQYF. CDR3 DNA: TGTGCCAGCAGCTCCAGGCGGGGGTCAGACATTCAGTACTTC. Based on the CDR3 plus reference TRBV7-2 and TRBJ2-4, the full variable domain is GAGVSQSPSNKVTEKGKDVELRCDPISGHTALYWYRQSLGQGLEFLIYFQGNSAPDKSGLPSDRFSAERTGGSVSTLTIQRTQQEDSAVYLCASSSRRGSDIQYFGAGTRLSVL.

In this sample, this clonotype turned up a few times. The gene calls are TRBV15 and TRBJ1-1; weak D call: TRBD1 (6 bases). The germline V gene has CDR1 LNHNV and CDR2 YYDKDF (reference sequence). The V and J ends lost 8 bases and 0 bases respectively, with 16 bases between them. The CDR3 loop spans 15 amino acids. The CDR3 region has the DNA TGTGCCACCGCCCCTTTGGGGGCTGTGAACACTGAAGCTTTCTTT. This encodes CATAPLGAVNTEAFF.

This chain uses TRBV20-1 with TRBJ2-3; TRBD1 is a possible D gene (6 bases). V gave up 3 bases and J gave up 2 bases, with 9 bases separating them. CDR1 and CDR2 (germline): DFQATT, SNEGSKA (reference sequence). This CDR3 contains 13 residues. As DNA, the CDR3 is TGCAGTGCTAGCAGGGGAGACACAGATACGCAGTATTTT. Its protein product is CSASRGDTDTQYF.

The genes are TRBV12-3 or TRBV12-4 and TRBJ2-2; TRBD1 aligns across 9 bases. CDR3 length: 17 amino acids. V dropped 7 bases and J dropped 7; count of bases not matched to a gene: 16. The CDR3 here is CASTPSATGGSGGELFF. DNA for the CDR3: TGTGCCAGCACCCCCTCTGCGACAGGGGGTTCGGGCGGGGAGCTGTTTTTT.

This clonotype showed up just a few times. CDR3 loop: CASSVGRSSYEQYF. In DNA form, the CDR3 reads TGTGCCAGCAGTGTAGGCAGGAGCTCCTACGAGCAGTACTTC. The rearrangement uses TRBV2 and TRBJ2-7, with D unclear. CDR1 and CDR2 from the germline V gene are SNHLY and FYNNEI. Trimming removed 4 bases at V and 0 bases at J, with 10 bases between. This CDR3 contains 14 residues.

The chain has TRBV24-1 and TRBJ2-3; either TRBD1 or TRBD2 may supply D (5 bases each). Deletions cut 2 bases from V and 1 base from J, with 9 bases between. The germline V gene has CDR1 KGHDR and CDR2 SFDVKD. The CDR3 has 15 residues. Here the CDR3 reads CATSDSGGGTDTQYF. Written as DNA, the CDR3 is TGTGCCACCAGTGATTCTGGGGGTGGCACAGATACGCAGTATTTT.